The sequence of this T cell receptor beta chain was determined in a study of human versus mouse CDR3 diversity and MHC coevolution. Study-level findings and limits: By iCHAO1, human TCR beta clonotypes numbered about 1.5 million, the most. Compared with mice, human CDR3s carried more deletions and insertions on average.

Using immunoSEQ multiplex PCR, the repertoire was profiled, and TCRdb retains in-frame clones only, with some absent. The repertoire consists of some 80,000 clones, with approximately 90% occurring once and the leading ten covering roughly 0.15%. Trimming removed 3 bases from V and 4 bases from J; junction bases left unmatched: 4. Germline V gives CDR1 SQVTM, CDR2 ANQGSEA. CDR3 length: 14 residues. Concerning this clone: Its antigen is as yet unknown.

The clonotype originates from a person between 30 and 69 years old in good health. The sequencing sample was made of naive CD4+ T cells from blood. Subset described: CD45RO-negative CD62L-positive naive CD4 T cells. The J gene is TRBJ2-1, the V gene TRBV29-1, with TRBD2 matching 9 bases. The chain's CDR3 is CSVDRSGGYNEQFF. The DNA for the CDR3 is TGCAGCGTTGATAGAAGCGGGGGGTACAATGAGCAGTTCTTC.